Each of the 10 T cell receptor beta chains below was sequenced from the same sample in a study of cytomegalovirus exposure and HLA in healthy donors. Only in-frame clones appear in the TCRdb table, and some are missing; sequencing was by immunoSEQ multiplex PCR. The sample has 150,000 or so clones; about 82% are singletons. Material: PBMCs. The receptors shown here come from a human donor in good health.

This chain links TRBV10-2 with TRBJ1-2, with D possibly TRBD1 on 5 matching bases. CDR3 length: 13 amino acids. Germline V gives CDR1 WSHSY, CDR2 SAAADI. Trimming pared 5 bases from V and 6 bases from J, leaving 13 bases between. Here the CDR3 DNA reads TGCGCCAGCAGTACCGGGACTCATGATGGCTACACCTTC. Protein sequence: CASSTGTHDGYTF.

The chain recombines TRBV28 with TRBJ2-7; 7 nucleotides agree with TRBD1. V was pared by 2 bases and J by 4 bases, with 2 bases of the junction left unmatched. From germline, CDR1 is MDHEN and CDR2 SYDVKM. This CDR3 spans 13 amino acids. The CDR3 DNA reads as TGTGCCAGCAGTTTACCGGGACAGTACGAGCAGTACTTC. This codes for CASSLPGQYEQYF.

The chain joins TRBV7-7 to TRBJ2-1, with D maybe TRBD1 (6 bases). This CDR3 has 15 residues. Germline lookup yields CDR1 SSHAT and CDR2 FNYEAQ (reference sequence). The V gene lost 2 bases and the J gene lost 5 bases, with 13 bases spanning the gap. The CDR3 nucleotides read TGTGCCAGCAGCTTATATCCAGGGGAACACAATGAGCAGTTCTTC. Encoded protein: CASSLYPGEHNEQFF. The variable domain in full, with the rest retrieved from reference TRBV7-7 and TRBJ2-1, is GAGVSQSPRYKVTKRGQDVTLRCDPISSHATLYWYQQALGQGPEFLTYFNYEAQPDKSGLPSDRFSAERPEGSISTLTIQRTEQRDSAMYRCASSLYPGEHNEQFFGPGTRLTVL.

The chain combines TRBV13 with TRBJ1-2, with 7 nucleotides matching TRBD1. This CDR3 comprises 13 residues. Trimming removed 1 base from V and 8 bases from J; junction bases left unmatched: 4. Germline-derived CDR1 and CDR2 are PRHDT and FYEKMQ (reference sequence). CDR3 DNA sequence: TGTGCCAGCAGCTTAGAGGGGGCAAGGGGCTACACCTTC. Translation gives CASSLEGARGYTF.

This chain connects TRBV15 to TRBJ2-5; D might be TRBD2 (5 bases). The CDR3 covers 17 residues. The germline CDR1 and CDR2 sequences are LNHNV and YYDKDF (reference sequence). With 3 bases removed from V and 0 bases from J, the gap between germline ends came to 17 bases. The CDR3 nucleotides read TGTGCCACCAGCAGGGGCGCTACGAGGGTTTACCAAGAGACCCAGTACTTC. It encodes CATSRGATRVYQETQYF.

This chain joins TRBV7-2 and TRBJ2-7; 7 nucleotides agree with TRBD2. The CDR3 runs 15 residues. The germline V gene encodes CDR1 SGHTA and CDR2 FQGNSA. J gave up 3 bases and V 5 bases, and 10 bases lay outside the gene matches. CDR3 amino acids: CASSLLGLGDYEQYF. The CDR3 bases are TGTGCCAGCAGCCTTCTAGGACTAGGTGACTACGAGCAGTACTTC.

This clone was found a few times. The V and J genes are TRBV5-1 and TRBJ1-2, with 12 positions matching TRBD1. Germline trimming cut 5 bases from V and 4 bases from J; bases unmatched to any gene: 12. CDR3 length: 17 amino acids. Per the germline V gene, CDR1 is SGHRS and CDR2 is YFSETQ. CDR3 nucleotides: TGCGCCAGCAGGACCGGGACAGGGGGCCTAGATCGCTATGGCTACACCTTC. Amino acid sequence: CASRTGTGGLDRYGYTF. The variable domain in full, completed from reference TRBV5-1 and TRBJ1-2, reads KAGVTQTPRYLIKTRGQQVTLSCSPISGHRSVSWYQQTPGQGLQFLFEYFSETQRNKGNFPGRFSGRQFSNSRSEMNVSTLELGDSALYLCASRTGTGGLDRYGYTFGSGTRLTVV.

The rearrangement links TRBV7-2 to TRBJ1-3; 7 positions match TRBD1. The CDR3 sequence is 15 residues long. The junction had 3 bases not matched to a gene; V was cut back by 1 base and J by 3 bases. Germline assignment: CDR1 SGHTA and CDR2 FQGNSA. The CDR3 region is CASSLDGTDGNTIYF. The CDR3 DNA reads TGTGCCAGCAGCTTAGACGGGACAGATGGAAACACCATATATTTT.

The CDR3 spells CASLPGLQNTEAFF. The CDR3 DNA follows: TGTGCCAGTCTTCCGGGACTTCAGAACACTGAAGCTTTCTTT. The chain joins TRBV19 to TRBJ1-1; tentatively, D is TRBD1 (5 bases). V was pared by 8 bases and J by 1 base, with 14 bases between. The V gene's germline CDR1 is LNHDA and CDR2 SQIVND (reference sequence). This CDR3 comprises 14 residues.

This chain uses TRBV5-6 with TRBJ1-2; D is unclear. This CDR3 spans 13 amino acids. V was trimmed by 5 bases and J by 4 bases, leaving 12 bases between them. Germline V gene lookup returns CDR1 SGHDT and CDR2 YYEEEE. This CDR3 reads CASRPAGSYGYTF. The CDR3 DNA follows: TGTGCCAGCAGACCAGCAGGTTCCTATGGCTACACCTTC. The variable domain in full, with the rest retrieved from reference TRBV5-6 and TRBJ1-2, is DAGVTQSPTHLIKTRGQQVTLRCSPKSGHDTVSWYQQALGQGPQFIFQYYEEEERQRGNFPDRFSGHQFPNYSSELNVNALLLGDSALYLCASRPAGSYGYTFGSGTRLTVV.